One T cell receptor (beta chain) is described in this entry. Antigen unknown. This entry belongs to a study of T cells in localized non-small cell lung cancer. General study findings and limits: Uninvolved adjacent lung, not tumor, had the highest T cell clonality.

This CDR3 comprises 14 residues. The V segment lost 4 bases and the J segment 4 bases; nucleotides outside the gene matches: 6. Germline CDR1 and CDR2: GTSNPN and SVGIG (reference sequence). TCRdb's copy holds only in-frame clones and misses some; the assay was immunoSEQ multiplex PCR. The repertoire includes roughly 25,000 clones, around 82% of them detected once, and more than 4.5% sits in the top ten. The V and J genes are TRBV30 and TRBJ2-7; 11 bases are shared with TRBD1. The sequenced sample was PBMCs, obtained before any cancer treatment. This TCR was sampled from a man between 40 and 70 years old with stage II lung adenocarcinoma. The CDR3 DNA is TGTGCCTGGACTCCGGACAGGGGGCTTTACGAGCAGTACTTC. Encoded protein: CAWTPDRGLYEQYF. The full variable domain, with the rest looked up from reference TRBV30 and TRBJ2-7, is SQTIHQWPATLVQPVGSPLSLECTVEGTSNPNLYWYRQAAGRGLQLLFYSVGIGQISSEVPQNLSASRPQDRQFILSSKKLLLSDSGFYLCAWTPDRGLYEQYFGPGTRLTVT.